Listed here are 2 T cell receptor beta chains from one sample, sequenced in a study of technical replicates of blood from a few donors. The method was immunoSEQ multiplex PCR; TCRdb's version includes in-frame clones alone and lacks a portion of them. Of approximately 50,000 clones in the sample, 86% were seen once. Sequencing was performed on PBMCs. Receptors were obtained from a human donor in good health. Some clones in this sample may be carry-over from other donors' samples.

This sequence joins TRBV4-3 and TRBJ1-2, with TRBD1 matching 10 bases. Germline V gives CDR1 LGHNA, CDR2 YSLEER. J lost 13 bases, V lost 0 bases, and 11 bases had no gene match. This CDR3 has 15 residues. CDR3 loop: CASSQEGVDRGPGTF. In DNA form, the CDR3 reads TGCGCCAGCAGCCAAGAAGGGGTCGACAGGGGGCCTGGCACCTTC.

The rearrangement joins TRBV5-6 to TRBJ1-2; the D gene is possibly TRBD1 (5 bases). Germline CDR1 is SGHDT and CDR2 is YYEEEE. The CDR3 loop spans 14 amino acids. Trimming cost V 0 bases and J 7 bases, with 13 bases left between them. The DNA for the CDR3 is TGTGCCAGCAGCTTGGCCAAGGGACTCGGTGGCTACACCTTC. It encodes CASSLAKGLGGYTF. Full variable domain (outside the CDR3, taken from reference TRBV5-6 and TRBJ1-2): DAGVTQSPTHLIKTRGQQVTLRCSPKSGHDTVSWYQQALGQGPQFIFQYYEEEERQRGNFPDRFSGHQFPNYSSELNVNALLLGDSALYLCASSLAKGLGGYTFGSGTRLTVV.